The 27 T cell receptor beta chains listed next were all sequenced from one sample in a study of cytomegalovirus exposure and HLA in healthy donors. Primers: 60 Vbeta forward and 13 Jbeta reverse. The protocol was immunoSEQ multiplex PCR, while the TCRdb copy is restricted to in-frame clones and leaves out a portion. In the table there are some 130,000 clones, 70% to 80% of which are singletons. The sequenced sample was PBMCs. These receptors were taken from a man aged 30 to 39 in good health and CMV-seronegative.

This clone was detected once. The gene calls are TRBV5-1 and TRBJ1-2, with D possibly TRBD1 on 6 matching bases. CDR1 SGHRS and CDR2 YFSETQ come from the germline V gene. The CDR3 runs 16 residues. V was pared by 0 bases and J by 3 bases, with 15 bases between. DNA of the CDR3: TGCGCCAGCAGCTTGGCCGGGCGACAGGCGTACTATGGCTACACCTTC. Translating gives CASSLAGRQAYYGYTF.

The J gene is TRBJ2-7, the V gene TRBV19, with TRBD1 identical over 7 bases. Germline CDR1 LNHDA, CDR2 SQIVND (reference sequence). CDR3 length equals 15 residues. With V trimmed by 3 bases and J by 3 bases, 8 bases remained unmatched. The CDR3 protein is CASSIPGTADYEQYF. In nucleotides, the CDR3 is TGTGCCAGTAGTATTCCCGGGACAGCCGACTACGAGCAGTACTTC.

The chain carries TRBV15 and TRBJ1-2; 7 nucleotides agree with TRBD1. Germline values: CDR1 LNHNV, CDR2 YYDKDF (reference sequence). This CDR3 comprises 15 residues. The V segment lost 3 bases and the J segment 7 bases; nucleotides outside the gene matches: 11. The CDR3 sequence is CATSRGGQRVAGYTF. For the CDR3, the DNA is TGTGCCACCAGCAGGGGGGGACAGAGGGTTGCTGGCTACACCTTC.

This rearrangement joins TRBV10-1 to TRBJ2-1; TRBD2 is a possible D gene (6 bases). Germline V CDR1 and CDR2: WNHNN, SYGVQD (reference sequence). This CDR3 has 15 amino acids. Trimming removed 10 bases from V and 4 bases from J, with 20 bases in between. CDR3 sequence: CATKEGRGKYNEQFF. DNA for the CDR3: TGCGCCACTAAAGAGGGGCGGGGAAAGTACAATGAGCAGTTCTTC.

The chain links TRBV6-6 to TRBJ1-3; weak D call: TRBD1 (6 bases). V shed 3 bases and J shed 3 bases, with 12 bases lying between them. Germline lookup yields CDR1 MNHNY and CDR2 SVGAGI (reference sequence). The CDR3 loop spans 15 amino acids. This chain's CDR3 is CASSYRGAGGNTIYF. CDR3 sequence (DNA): TGTGCCAGCAGTTATCGGGGGGCTGGTGGAAACACCATATATTTT.

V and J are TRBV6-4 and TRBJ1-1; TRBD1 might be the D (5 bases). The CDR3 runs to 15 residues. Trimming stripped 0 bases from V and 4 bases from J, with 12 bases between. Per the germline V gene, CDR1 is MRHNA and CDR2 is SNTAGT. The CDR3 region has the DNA TGTGCCAGCAGTGACTCGAACGCAGGGCTCACTGAAGCTTTCTTT. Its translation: CASSDSNAGLTEAFF.

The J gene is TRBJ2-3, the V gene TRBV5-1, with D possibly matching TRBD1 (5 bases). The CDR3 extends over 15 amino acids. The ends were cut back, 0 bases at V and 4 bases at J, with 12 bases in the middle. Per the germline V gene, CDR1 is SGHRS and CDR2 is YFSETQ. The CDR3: CASSLAGRVADTQYF. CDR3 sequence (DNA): TGCGCCAGCAGCTTGGCTGGCAGGGTCGCAGATACGCAGTATTTT.

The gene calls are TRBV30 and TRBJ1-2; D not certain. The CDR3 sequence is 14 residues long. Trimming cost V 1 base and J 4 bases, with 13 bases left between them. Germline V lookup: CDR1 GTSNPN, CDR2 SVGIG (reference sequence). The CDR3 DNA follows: TGTGCCTGGAGTGCCGGCCCGGGAGGCTATGGCTACACCTTC. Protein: CAWSAGPGGYGYTF.

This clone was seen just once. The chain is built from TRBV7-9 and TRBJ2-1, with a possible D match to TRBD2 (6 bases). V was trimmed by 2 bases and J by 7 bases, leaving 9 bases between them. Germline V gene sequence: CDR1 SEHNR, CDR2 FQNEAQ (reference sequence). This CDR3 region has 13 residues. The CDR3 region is CASSLIGGNEQFF. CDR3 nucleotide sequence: TGTGCCAGCAGCTTAATCGGAGGGAATGAGCAGTTCTTC.

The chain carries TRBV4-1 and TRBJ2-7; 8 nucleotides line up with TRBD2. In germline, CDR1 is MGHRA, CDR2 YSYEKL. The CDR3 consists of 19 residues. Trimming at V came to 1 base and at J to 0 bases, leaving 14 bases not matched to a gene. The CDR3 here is CASSQVGRALSRSSYEQYF. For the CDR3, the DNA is TGCGCCAGCAGCCAAGTCGGGAGGGCCTTATCGAGAAGCTCCTACGAGCAGTACTTC.

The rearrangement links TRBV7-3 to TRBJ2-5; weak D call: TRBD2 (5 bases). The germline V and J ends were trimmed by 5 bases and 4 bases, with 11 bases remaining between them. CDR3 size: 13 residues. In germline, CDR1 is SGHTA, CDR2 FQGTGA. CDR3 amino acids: CASSVLVSETQYF. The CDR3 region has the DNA TGTGCCAGCAGCGTACTAGTGTCAGAGACCCAGTACTTC. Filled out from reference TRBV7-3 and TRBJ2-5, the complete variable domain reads GAGVSQTPSNKVTEKGKYVELRCDPISGHTALYWYRQSLGQGPEFLIYFQGTGAADDSGLPNDRFFAVRPEGSVSTLKIQRTERGDSAVYLCASSVLVSETQYFGPGTRLLVL.

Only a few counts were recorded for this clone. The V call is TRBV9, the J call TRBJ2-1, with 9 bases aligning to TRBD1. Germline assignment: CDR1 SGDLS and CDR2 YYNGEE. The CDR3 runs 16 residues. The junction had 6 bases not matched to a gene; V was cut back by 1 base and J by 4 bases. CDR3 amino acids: CASSVLGTGRYNEQFF. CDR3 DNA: TGTGCCAGCAGCGTACTTGGGACAGGGAGGTACAATGAGCAGTTCTTC. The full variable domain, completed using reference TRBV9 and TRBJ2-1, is DSGVTQTPKHLITATGQRVTLRCSPRSGDLSVYWYQQSLDQGLQFLIQYYNGEERAKGNILERFSAQQFPDLHSELNLSSLELGDSALYFCASSVLGTGRYNEQFFGPGTRLTVL.

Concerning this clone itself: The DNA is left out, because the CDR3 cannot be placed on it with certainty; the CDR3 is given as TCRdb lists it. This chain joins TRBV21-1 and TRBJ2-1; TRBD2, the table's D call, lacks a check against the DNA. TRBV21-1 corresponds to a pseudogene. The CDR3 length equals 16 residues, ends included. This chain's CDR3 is CASSKEVASGSNEQFF.

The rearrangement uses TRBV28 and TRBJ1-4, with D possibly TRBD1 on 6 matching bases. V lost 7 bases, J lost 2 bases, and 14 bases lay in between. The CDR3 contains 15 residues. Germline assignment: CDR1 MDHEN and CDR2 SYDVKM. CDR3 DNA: TGTGCCAGCAATCCTCCGGGGGGCACTAATGAAAAACTGTTTTTT. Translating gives CASNPPGGTNEKLFF.

In nucleotides, the CDR3 is TGCGCCAGCAGCTCTAGCGGAACTAGGGGGGCACAGGATACGCAGTATTTT. Its protein is CASSSSGTRGAQDTQYF. The V gene is TRBV5-1, the J gene TRBJ2-3; maybe TRBD2 (7 bases). The germline V gene has CDR1 SGHRS and CDR2 YFSETQ. Trimming took off 3 bases at V and 6 bases at J, with 23 bases between the two ends. The CDR3 is 17 residues long.

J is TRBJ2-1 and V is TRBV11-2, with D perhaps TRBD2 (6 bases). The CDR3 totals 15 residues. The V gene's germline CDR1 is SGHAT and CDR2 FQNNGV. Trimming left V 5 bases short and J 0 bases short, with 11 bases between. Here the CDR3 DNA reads TGTGCCAGCAGCCCAACTAGCTCCTCCTACAATGAGCAGTTCTTC. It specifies CASSPTSSSYNEQFF.

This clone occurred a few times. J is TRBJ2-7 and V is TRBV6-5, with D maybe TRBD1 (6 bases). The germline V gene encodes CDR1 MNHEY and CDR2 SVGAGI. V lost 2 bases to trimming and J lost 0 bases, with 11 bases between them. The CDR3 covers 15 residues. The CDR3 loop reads CASSYDRDNSYEQYF. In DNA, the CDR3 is TGTGCCAGCAGTTACGACCGGGACAACTCCTACGAGCAGTACTTC.

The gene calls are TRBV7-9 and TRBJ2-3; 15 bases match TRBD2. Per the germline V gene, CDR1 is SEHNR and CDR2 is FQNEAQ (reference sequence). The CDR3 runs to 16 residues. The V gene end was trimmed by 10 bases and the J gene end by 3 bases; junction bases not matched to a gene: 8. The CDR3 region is CATPGLAGGVTDTQYF. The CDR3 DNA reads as TGTGCCACCCCGGGACTAGCGGGAGGTGTGACAGATACGCAGTATTTT.

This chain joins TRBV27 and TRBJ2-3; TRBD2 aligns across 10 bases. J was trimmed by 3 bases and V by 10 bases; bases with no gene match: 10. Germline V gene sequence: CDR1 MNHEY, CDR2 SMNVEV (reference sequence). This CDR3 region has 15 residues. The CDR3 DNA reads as TGTGCCACCCGGACTAGCGGAGCGGCTACAGATACGCAGTATTTT. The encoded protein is CATRTSGAATDTQYF.

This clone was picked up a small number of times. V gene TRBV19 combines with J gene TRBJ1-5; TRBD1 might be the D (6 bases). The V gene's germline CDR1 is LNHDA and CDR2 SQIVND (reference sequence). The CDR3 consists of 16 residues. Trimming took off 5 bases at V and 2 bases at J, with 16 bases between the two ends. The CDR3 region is CASSPSQGGGNQPQHF. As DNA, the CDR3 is TGTGCCAGTAGTCCATCCCAAGGGGGGGGCAATCAGCCCCAGCATTTT.

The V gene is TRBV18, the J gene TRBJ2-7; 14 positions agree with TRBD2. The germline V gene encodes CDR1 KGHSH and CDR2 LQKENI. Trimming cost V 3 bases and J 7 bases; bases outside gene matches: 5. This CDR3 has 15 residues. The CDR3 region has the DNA TGTGCCAGCTCACCTATGACTAGCGGGAGGGAGGAGCAGTACTTC. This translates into CASSPMTSGREEQYF.

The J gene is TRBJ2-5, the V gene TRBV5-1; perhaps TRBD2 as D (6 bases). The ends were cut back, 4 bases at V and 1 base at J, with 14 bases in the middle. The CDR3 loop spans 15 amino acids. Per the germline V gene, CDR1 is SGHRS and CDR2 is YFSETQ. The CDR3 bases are TGCGCCAGCAGCGGGGGACTCGGGAGCCAAGAGACCCAGTACTTC. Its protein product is CASSGGLGSQETQYF.

Here the CDR3 reads CASSPHPGRQSYGYTF. In nucleotides, the CDR3 is TGTGCCAGCAGCCCTCACCCCGGGAGGCAGTCCTATGGCTACACCTTC. The gene calls are TRBV9 and TRBJ1-2, with D unclear. CDR1 is SGDLS and CDR2 is YYNGEE in the germline V gene. V dropped 4 bases and J dropped 4 bases, with 20 bases sitting between them. The CDR3 contains 16 residues. The full variable domain, in which reference TRBV9 and TRBJ1-2 provide the parts outside the CDR3, is DSGVTQTPKHLITATGQRVTLRCSPRSGDLSVYWYQQSLDQGLQFLIQYYNGEERAKGNILERFSAQQFPDLHSELNLSSLELGDSALYFCASSPHPGRQSYGYTFGSGTRLTVV.

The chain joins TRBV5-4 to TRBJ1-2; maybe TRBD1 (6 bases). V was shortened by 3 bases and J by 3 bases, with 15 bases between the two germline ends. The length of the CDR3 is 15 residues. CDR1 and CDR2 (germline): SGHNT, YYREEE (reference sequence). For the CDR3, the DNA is TGTGCCAGCAGCTCCTACGACAGGACCGACTATGGCTACACCTTC. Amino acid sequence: CASSSYDRTDYGYTF. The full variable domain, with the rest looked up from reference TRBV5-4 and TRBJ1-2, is ETGVTQSPTHLIKTRGQQVTLRCSSQSGHNTVSWYQQALGQGPQFIFQYYREEENGRGNFPPRFSGLQFPNYSSELNVNALELDDSALYLCASSSYDRTDYGYTFGSGTRLTVV.

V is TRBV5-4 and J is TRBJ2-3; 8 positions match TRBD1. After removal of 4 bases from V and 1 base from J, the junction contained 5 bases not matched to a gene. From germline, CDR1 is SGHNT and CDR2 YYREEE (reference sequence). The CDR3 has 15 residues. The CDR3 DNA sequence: TGTGCCAGCAGCATGACAGGGGCGGGCACAGATACGCAGTATTTT. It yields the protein CASSMTGAGTDTQYF. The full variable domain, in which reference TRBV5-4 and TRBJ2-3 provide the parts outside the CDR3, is ETGVTQSPTHLIKTRGQQVTLRCSSQSGHNTVSWYQQALGQGPQFIFQYYREEENGRGNFPPRFSGLQFPNYSSELNVNALELDDSALYLCASSMTGAGTDTQYFGPGTRLTVL.

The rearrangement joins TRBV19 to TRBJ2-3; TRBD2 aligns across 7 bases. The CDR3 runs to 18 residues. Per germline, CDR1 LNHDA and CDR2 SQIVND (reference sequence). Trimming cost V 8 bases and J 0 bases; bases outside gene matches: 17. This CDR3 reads CASSWEGHSGASTDTQYF. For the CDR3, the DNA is TGTGCCAGTTCTTGGGAGGGTCATTCGGGTGCTAGCACAGATACGCAGTATTTT.

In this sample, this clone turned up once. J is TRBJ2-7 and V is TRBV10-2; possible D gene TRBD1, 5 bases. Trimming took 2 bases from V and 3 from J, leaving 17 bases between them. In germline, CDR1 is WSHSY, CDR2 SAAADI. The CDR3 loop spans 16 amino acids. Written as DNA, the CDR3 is TGCGCCAGCAGTGAGCTTAGCCGGGTAAGGGGCTACGAGCAGTACTTC. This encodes CASSELSRVRGYEQYF.